This is a list of T cell receptor beta chains from one sample in a study of cytomegalovirus exposure and HLA in healthy donors. Clones were read by immunoSEQ multiplex PCR, and TCRdb kept only the in-frame ones, dropping some. In the table there are roughly 300,000 clones, roughly 90% of which are singletons. The specimen was PBMCs. These receptors were taken from a woman aged 30 to 39 in good health and CMV-seropositive. Each CDR3 is given with its conserved first and last residue. The order of the fields is J gene, V gene, CDR3 length, CDR3 protein.

>TRBJ2-7|TRBV7-2|16
CASSLARTSRTYEQYF
>TRBJ1-2|TRBV2|13
CASSEGGGYGYTF
>TRBJ2-7|TRBV7-9|14
CASRQTGNIYEQYF
>TRBJ2-1|TRBV7-3|18
CASSLRPKTLKFYNEQFF
>TRBJ1-1|TRBV7-2|15
CASSLSGRGQTEAFF
>TRBJ1-5|TRBV6-5|14
CASSFGQGYQPQHF
>TRBJ2-5|TRBV7-3|14
CASSLIAAQETQYF
>TRBJ2-7|TRBV6-1|13
CASDRTGVNEQYF
>TRBJ2-1|TRBV11-3|12
CASSSALNEQFF
>TRBJ2-7|TRBV5-1|11
CASRRTGEQYF
>TRBJ1-5|TRBV4-1|13
CASSLAKNQPQHF
>TRBJ2-7|TRBV27|15
CASSLWGTGSYEQYF
>TRBJ2-7|TRBV29-1|14
CSVEGGTGTYEQYF
>TRBJ2-3|TRBV7-9|15
CASSLVQANADTQYF
>TRBJ2-7|TRBV27|11
CASSNSVEQYF
>TRBJ2-1|TRBV9|16
CASSVEAGGQYNEQFF
>TRBJ2-2|TRBV4-2|13
CASSLAGNGELFF
>TRBJ2-1|TRBV9|16
CASSEPSGGSYNEQFF
>TRBJ1-5|TRBV27|14
CASSSRRDYQPQHF
>TRBJ1-5|TRBV7-9|15
CASSWTGGSNQPQHF
>TRBJ2-7|TRBV11-3|15
CASSLGIGPSYEQYF
>TRBJ1-1|TRBV7-3|16
CASSQGGRLQNTEAFF
>TRBJ1-5|TRBV27|16
CASSPNTGYSNQPQHF
>TRBJ2-2|TRBV5-1|15
CASSLGQGSTGELFF
>TRBJ2-7|TRBV4-1|14
CASRVRESSYEQYF
>TRBJ2-6|TRBV30|12
CAWGSGANVLTF
>TRBJ1-5|TRBV7-2|13
CASSLPPYQPQHF
>TRBJ1-3|TRBV7-6|14
CASSPSAGIGTIYF
>TRBJ2-1|TRBV7-3|14
CASSSRGTENEQFF
>TRBJ2-4|TRBV2|10
CASRSGAQYF
>TRBJ2-1|TRBV7-3|17
CASSPRLAGGYNNEQFF
>TRBJ1-2|TRBV19|13
CASSIGQGHGYTF
>TRBJ1-5|TRBV6-8|13
CASASTGGQPQHF
>TRBJ2-3|TRBV25-1|15
CASSEVGSSTDTQYF
>TRBJ2-5|TRBV27|15
CASKPGAGEQETQYF
>TRBJ1-1|TRBV11-2|16
CASSLGGGGEDTEAFF
>TRBJ2-7|TRBV7-9|12
CASSLELYEQYF
>TRBJ2-7|TRBV6-1|10
CASSGLKKPF
>TRBJ1-5|TRBV4-1|18
CASSQVPLGARPNQPQHF
>TRBJ2-5|TRBV6-1|13
CASSAAAQETQYF